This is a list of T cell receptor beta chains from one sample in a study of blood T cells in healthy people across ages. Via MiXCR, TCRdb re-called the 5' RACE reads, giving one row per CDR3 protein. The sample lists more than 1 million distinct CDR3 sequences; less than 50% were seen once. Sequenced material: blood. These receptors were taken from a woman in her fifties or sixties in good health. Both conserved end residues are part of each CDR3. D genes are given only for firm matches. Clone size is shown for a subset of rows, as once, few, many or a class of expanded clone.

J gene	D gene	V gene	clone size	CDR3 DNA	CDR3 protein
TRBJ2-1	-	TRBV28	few	TGTGCCAGCAGTCCCTCAGAATCGCGGTTCTTC	CASSPSESRFF
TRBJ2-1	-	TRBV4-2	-	TGTGCCAGCAGCGCAATTGCAACAGACCACAATGAGCAGTTCTTC	CASSAIATDHNEQFF
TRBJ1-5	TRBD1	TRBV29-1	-	TGCAGCGTTGCAATTGGGACAGGGAAAGAGCAGCCCCAGCATTTT	CSVAIGTGKEQPQHF
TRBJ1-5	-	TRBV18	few	TGTGCCAGCTCACAGGTCCCGACAGACACTTATCAGCCCCAGCATTTT	CASSQVPTDTYQPQHF
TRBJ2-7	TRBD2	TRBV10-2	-	TGCGCCAGCAGTGAGAGGATGCCGGGACTAGCGGGAAAAGTGTACTTC	CASSERMPGLAGKVYF
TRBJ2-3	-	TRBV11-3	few	TGTGCCAGCAGCTTAGGTGGACTCACCAACCGTGCGCAGTATTTT	CASSLGGLTNRAQYF
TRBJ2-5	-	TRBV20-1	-	TGCAGTGCTGGAAAAGTGATGGGGGGAGTGCAAGAGACCCAGTACTTC	CSAGKVMGGVQETQYF
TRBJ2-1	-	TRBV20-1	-	TGCAGTGCTGGCCCCCTGAGGGGCGCGGACAATGAGCAGTTCTTC	CSAGPLRGADNEQFF
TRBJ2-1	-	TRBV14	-	TGTGCCAGCAGCCAAGAAGGAATTCAGACTTACAATGAGCAGTTCTTC	CASSQEGIQTYNEQFF
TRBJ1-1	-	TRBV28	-	TGTGCCAGCAGTCCGCCTCTGGGCACTGAAGCTTTCTTT	CASSPPLGTEAFF
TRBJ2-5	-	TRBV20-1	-	TGCAGTGCTAGTGTGCGGTCAAAGACCCAGTACTTC	CSASVRSKTQYF
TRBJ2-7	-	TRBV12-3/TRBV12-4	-	TGTGCCAGCAGTGTCACTACCTACGAGCAGTACTTC	CASSVTTYEQYF
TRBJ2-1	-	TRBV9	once	TGTGCCAGCAGCGTATATTCCTACAATGAGCAGTTCTTC	CASSVYSYNEQFF
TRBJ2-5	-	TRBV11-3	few	TGTGCCAGCAGCTTCCGGGGGCCGGAAGAGACCCAGTACTTC	CASSFRGPEETQYF
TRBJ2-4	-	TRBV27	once	TGTGCCAGCAGTTTACTATGGACGGACCTAGCCAAAAACATTCAGTACTTC	CASSLLWTDLAKNIQYF
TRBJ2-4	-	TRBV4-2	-	TGTGCCAGCAGCCAAGAGCTAGCGCCTTCCTACGTGCAGTACTTC	CASSQELAPSYVQYF
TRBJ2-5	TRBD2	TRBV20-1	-	TGCAGTGTTAGACGGCTAGCGGGATCGGGGGATGAGCAGTACTTC	CSVRRLAGSGDEQYF
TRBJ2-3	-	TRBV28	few	TGTGCCAGCACCACCAGGTGGCGGGTGGGGCCAGATACGCAGTATTTT	CASTTRWRVGPDTQYF
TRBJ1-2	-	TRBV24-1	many	TGTGCCACCAGTGACCCAGGGAATCGAGGTAGCTACACCTTC	CATSDPGNRGSYTF
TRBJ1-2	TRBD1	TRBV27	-	TGTGCCAGCAGCAGACAGGGCGTAGTTTACTATGGCTACACCTTC	CASSRQGVVYYGYTF
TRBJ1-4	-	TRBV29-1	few	TGCAGCGCCGGGTCTTTTGGGGAAAAACTGTTTTTT	CSAGSFGEKLFF
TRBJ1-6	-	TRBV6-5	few	TGTGCCAGCAGATCGGGCGGACACCCCCTGGGGTCACCCCTCCACTTT	CASRSGGHPLGSPLHF